This T cell receptor beta chain derives from a study of blood T cell repertoires in COVID-19. Measured with immunoSEQ multiplex PCR; TCRdb has only the in-frame clones, and not every one. This sample has about 670,000 clones, with approximately 90% found just once. Trimming removed 1 base from V and 8 bases from J; junction bases left unmatched: 10. The CDR3 has 16 residues. Germline V lookup: CDR1 SGHAT, CDR2 FQNNGV. This TCR came from a woman younger than 35 with acute or convalescent COVID-19. Source material: peripheral blood. The chain joins TRBV11-2 to TRBJ1-4; 7 bases are a match to TRBD1. DNA for the CDR3: TGTGCCAGCAGCTTAGGACAGACAGGGAGCGGGGAAAAACTGTTTTTT. This gives the protein CASSLGQTGSGEKLFF.